A single sample gave rise to the 24 T cell receptor beta chains below, sequenced in a study of blood T cell repertoires in COVID-19. The data were produced by immunoSEQ multiplex PCR, yet TCRdb's version contains in-frame clones alone and is incomplete. The sample contains around 40,000 clones, 88% of which appear only once. Sequenced sample: peripheral blood. The receptors here all came from a human donor in a cohort sampled during active COVID-19.

The J gene is TRBJ1-4, the V gene TRBV4-3; TRBD1 agrees at 9 bases. J gave up 11 bases and V 5 bases, and 3 bases lay outside the gene matches. CDR1 and CDR2 from the germline V gene are LGHNA and YSLEER. CDR3 length equals 12 residues. CDR3 in DNA: TGCGCCAGCAGCGACGACAGGGGGAAACTGTTTTTT. The encoded protein is CASSDDRGKLFF.

The chain joins TRBV18 to TRBJ2-1; D gene uncertain. The CDR3 totals 12 residues. Germline CDR1 is KGHSH and CDR2 is LQKENI. Trimming stripped 6 bases from V and 8 bases from J, with 11 bases between. CDR3 nucleotides: TGTGCCAGCTCCTCAGGATGGGATGAGCAGTTCTTC. It specifies CASSSGWDEQFF.

The chain links TRBV4-1 to TRBJ1-1; 7 nucleotides align to TRBD1. This CDR3 spans 17 amino acids. The trim removed 4 bases at V and 6 bases at J, leaving 17 bases unmatched. The germline V gene has CDR1 MGHRA and CDR2 YSYEKL. The CDR3 sequence: CASSLLLIRTGHPEAFF. CDR3 sequence (DNA): TGCGCCAGCAGCCTCTTATTAATCCGGACAGGCCATCCTGAAGCTTTCTTT.

V and J are TRBV6-5 and TRBJ2-2; TRBD1 might be the D (6 bases). Germline V gene data show CDR1 as MNHEY and CDR2 as SVGAGI. Between the trimmed V and J ends, which lost 2 bases and 4 bases, there was a span of 11 bases. The CDR3 spans 15 residues. For the CDR3, the DNA is TGTGCCAGCAGTTACGTTTACAGGGCCACCGGGGAGCTGTTTTTT. As protein: CASSYVYRATGELFF.

The chain joins TRBV6-2 or TRBV6-3 to TRBJ1-4; perhaps TRBD1 as D (5 bases). The germline V gene encodes CDR1 MNHEY and CDR2 SVGEGT. The ends were cut back, 8 bases at V and 11 bases at J, with 15 bases in the middle. The CDR3 runs 12 residues. This CDR3 reads CASGPTVGKLFF. Written as DNA, the CDR3 is TGTGCCAGCGGCCCGACAGTCGGGAAACTGTTTTTT.

The V gene is TRBV4-3, the J gene TRBJ2-3, with 10 bases that match TRBD2. The germline CDR1 and CDR2 sequences are LGHNA and YSLEER. The CDR3 totals 19 residues. The V and J ends lost 0 bases and 5 bases, in that order; junction bases with no gene match: 14. This CDR3 is CASSQDPDPAGGPEDTQYF. The CDR3 DNA sequence: TGCGCCAGCAGCCAAGATCCCGACCCAGCGGGGGGGCCGGAAGATACGCAGTATTTT.

V and J are TRBV5-5 and TRBJ2-5; D possibly corresponds to TRBD2 (6 bases). V was trimmed by 0 bases and J by 3 bases, leaving 12 bases between them. This CDR3 is built from 15 residues. Per germline, CDR1 SGHKS and CDR2 YYEKEE (reference sequence). DNA for the CDR3: TGTGCCAGCAGCTTGGGGCTAGCGCGGGAAGAGACCCAGTACTTC. Amino acids: CASSLGLAREETQYF.

About this clone: Other DNA sequences of this sample code for an identical CDR3. This chain links TRBV5-1 with TRBJ2-2; 15 bases are shared with TRBD2. The trim removed 4 bases at V and 2 bases at J, leaving 6 bases unmatched. Germline V gene lookup returns CDR1 SGHRS and CDR2 YFSETQ. This CDR3 is 18 amino acids long. In DNA, the CDR3 is TGCGCCAGCAGCAGAGGGACTAGCGGGGGGCCCAACACCGGGGAGCTGTTTTTT. Translating it yields CASSRGTSGGPNTGELFF.

The gene calls are TRBV7-2 and TRBJ2-5; 9 bases agree with TRBD1. V was clipped by 3 bases and J by 4 bases; unmatched bases: 3. The CDR3 totals 14 residues. The germline CDR1 and CDR2 sequences are SGHTA and FQGNSA. The CDR3 region is CASSFLTGGETQYF. The CDR3 region has the DNA TGTGCCAGCAGCTTTTTGACAGGGGGAGAGACCCAGTACTTC.

With respect to this clone: Other DNA sequences within the sample encode an identical CDR3. This chain uses TRBV3-1 (or the pseudogene TRBV3-2) with TRBJ2-7; 8 bases align to TRBD2. Germline V CDR1 and CDR2: LGHDT, YNNKEL (reference sequence). Losses at the gene ends were 6 bases for V and 2 bases for J; bases not matched to a gene: 9. This CDR3 has 15 residues. CDR3: CASSPGGRGPYEQYF. CDR3 coding DNA: TGTGCCAGCAGTCCGGGGGGGAGGGGTCCCTACGAGCAGTACTTC.

This rearrangement joins TRBV19 to TRBJ1-1; D is unclear. This CDR3 comprises 12 residues. Germline V gene data show CDR1 as LNHDA and CDR2 as SQIVND (reference sequence). Trimming removed 9 bases at V and 0 bases at J, with 8 bases between. The CDR3 nucleotides are TGTGCCAGCCGTTGGCTGAACACTGAAGCTTTCTTT. Encoded protein: CASRWLNTEAFF.

This rearrangement joins TRBV7-2 to TRBJ1-3, with D perhaps TRBD1 (5 bases). The CDR3 is 14 residues long. V was clipped by 3 bases and J by 2 bases, with 8 bases between them. The V gene's germline CDR1 is SGHTA and CDR2 FQGNSA. CDR3: CASSFGGTGNTIYF. CDR3 DNA sequence: TGTGCCAGCAGCTTCGGGGGGACTGGAAACACCATATATTTT.

This sequence joins TRBV23-1 and TRBJ1-2; tentatively, D is TRBD1 (5 bases). TRBV23-1 is an ORF, with its function uncertain. V lost 4 bases, J lost 4 bases, and 19 bases lay in between. The CDR3 length is 16 residues. The CDR3: CASSPPLTGGGYGYTF. CDR3 bases: TGCGCCAGCAGTCCCCCTTTGACGGGGGGGGGCTATGGCTACACCTTC.

In its sample, this clone was seen once. V is TRBV30 and J is TRBJ1-1, with D perhaps matching TRBD1 (5 bases). Trimming shortened V by 3 bases and J by 2 bases, and 13 bases separated the two germline ends. CDR1 and CDR2 from the germline V gene are GTSNPN and SVGIG (reference sequence). The CDR3 totals 14 residues. CDR3 DNA sequence: TGTGCCTGGAGCGGGACTGCTCAAAACACTGAAGCTTTCTTT. Translated, it gives CAWSGTAQNTEAFF.

V gene TRBV29-1 combines with J gene TRBJ1-2; 11 bases agree with TRBD1. Looked up from germline, CDR1 is SQVTM and CDR2 is ANQGSEA. Losses at the gene ends were 4 bases for V and 7 bases for J; bases not matched to a gene: 8. The CDR3 contains 14 residues. The CDR3 coding sequence is TGCAGCGTTGGACACGGACAGGGGGCGCCTGGCTACACCTTC. It yields the protein CSVGHGQGAPGYTF.

This clone came up once. The CDR3 sequence is CASSSLAAGGRYNEQFF. The CDR3 DNA reads as TGTGCCAGCAGCTCACTGGCGGCGGGGGGTAGGTACAATGAGCAGTTCTTC. The V call is TRBV5-4, the J call TRBJ2-1; 8 bases fit TRBD2. The germline gives CDR1 SGHNT, CDR2 YYREEE (reference sequence). The junction had 12 bases not matched to a gene; V was cut back by 3 bases and J by 4 bases. The CDR3 runs 17 residues.

This clone was observed a single time. The V gene is TRBV7-2, the J gene TRBJ2-5; tentatively, D is TRBD2 (7 bases). This CDR3 contains 14 residues. V lost 6 bases to trimming and J lost 5 bases, with 16 bases between them. Germline V lookup: CDR1 SGHTA, CDR2 FQGNSA. CDR3 DNA sequence: TGTGCCAGCAGTCAGGCTGGGGGGGGCGAGACCCAGTACTTC. It yields the protein CASSQAGGGETQYF.

The CDR3 DNA reads as TGTGCCAGCACCCGGACAGGGACCACTGAAGCTTTCTTT. This gives the protein CASTRTGTTEAFF. The rearrangement links TRBV6-5 to TRBJ1-1; 8 bases map to TRBD1. V trimming: 7 bases; J trimming: 4 bases; junction bases outside the gene matches: 5. The CDR3 extends over 13 amino acids. Germline-derived CDR1 and CDR2 are MNHEY and SVGAGI.

This rearrangement joins TRBV24-1 to TRBJ2-3; no clear D. The CDR3 has 16 amino acids. The ends were cut back, 0 bases at V and 1 base at J, with 10 bases in the middle. Germline V gene lookup returns CDR1 KGHDR and CDR2 SFDVKD. This CDR3 reads CATSDLPGRGTDTQYF. For the CDR3, the DNA is TGTGCCACCAGTGATTTGCCGGGTCGGGGCACAGATACGCAGTATTTT.

J is TRBJ1-1 and V is TRBV9, with D possibly TRBD1 on 5 matching bases. The CDR3 has 15 residues. The V end was cut by 0 bases, the J end by 5 bases, with 14 bases between. Germline V gene sequence: CDR1 SGDLS, CDR2 YYNGEE. CDR3 region: CASSVAGGIGTEAFF. In DNA form, the CDR3 reads TGTGCCAGCAGCGTAGCTGGGGGGATAGGGACTGAAGCTTTCTTT.

The J gene is TRBJ2-7, the V gene TRBV5-4, with TRBD2 matching over 13 bases. V shed 0 bases, J shed 6 bases, and the junction held 3 bases outside the gene matches. CDR1 is SGHNT, CDR2 YYREEE, per germline (reference sequence). CDR3 length: 15 amino acids. The CDR3 sequence: CASSLAGTSGAEQYF. In DNA, the CDR3 is TGTGCCAGCAGCTTGGCCGGGACTAGCGGGGCCGAGCAGTACTTC.

This clone was seen a single time. The chain uses TRBV19 and TRBJ2-5, with a tentative D call TRBD1 (6 bases). V was trimmed by 2 bases and J by 0 bases, leaving 7 bases between them. This CDR3 region has 14 residues. The germline V gene encodes CDR1 LNHDA and CDR2 SQIVND (reference sequence). The CDR3 spells CASSIQGNQETQYF. CDR3 in DNA: TGTGCCAGTAGTATACAGGGGAACCAAGAGACCCAGTACTTC.

The gene calls are TRBV25-1 and TRBJ1-2, with D perhaps matching TRBD1 (5 bases). The CDR3 is 14 residues long. V was clipped by 5 bases and J by 5 bases, with 15 bases between them. Germline loops: CDR1 MGHDK, CDR2 SYGVNS. CDR3 sequence (DNA): TGTGCCAGCAGTAGGGACCAGGAGGGGTATGGCTACACCTTC. Protein product: CASSRDQEGYGYTF.

The rearrangement uses TRBV2 and TRBJ1-5, with TRBD1 identical over 8 bases. Germline V lookup: CDR1 SNHLY, CDR2 FYNNEI. The CDR3 is 18 residues long. Trimming cost V 10 bases and J 4 bases; bases outside gene matches: 21. Here the CDR3 reads CATQSGGLTGDWNQPQHF. The CDR3 nucleotides read TGTGCCACCCAAAGCGGGGGGTTGACAGGGGATTGGAATCAGCCCCAGCATTTT.